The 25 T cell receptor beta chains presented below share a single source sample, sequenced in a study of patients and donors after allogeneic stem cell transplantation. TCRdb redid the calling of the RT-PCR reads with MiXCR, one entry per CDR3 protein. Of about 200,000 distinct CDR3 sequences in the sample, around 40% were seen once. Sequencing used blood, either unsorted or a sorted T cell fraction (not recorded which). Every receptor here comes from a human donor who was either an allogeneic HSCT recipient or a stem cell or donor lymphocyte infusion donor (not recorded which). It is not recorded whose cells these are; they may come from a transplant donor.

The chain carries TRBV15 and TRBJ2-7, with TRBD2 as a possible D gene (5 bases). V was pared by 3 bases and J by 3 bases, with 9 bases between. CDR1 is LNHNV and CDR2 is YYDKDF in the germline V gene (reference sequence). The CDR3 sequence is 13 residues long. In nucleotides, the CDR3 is TGTGCCACCAGCAGGGAGGCCAACTACGAGCAGTACTTC. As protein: CATSREANYEQYF.

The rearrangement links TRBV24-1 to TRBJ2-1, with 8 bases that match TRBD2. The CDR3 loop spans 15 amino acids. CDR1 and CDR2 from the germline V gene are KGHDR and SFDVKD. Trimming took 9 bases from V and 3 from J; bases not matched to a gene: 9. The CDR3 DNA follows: TGTGCCACCGGGACTACCGGGACTAGCTACAATGAGCAGTTCTTC. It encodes CATGTTGTSYNEQFF.

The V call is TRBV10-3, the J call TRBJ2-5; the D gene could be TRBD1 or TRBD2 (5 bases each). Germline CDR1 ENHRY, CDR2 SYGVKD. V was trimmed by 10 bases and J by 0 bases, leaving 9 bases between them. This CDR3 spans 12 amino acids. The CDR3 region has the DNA TGTGCCAGCCGGGACGACCAAGAGACCCAGTACTTC. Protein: CASRDDQETQYF.

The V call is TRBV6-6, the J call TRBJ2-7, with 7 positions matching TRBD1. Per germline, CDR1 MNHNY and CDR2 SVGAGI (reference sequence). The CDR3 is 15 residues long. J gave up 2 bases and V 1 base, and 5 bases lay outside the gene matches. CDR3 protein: CASSYFPQGAYEQYF. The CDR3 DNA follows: TGTGCCAGCAGTTACTTCCCGCAGGGGGCCTACGAGCAGTACTTC.

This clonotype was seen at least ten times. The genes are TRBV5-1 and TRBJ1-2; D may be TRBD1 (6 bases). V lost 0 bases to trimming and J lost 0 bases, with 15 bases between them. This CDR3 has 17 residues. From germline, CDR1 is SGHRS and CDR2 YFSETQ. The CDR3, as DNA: TGCGCCAGCAGCTTGGGGCCGAGGGGGACTACTAACTATGGCTACACCTTC. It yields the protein CASSLGPRGTTNYGYTF.

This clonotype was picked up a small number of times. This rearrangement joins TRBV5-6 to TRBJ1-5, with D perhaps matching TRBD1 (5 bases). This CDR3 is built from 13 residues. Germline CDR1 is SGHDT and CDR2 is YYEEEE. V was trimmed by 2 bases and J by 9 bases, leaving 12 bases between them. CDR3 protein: CASSFGGAGPQHF. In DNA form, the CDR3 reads TGTGCCAGCAGCTTCGGGGGTGCAGGGCCCCAGCATTTT.

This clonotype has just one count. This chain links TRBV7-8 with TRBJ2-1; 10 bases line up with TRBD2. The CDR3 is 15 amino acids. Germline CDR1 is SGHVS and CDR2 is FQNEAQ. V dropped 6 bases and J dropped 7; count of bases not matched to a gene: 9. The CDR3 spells CASRNSGGHGNEQFF. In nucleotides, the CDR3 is TGTGCCAGCAGGAATAGCGGGGGGCACGGAAATGAGCAGTTCTTC. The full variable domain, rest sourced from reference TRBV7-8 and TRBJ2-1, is GAGVSQSPRYKVAKRGQDVALRCDPISGHVSLFWYQQALGQGPEFLTYFQNEAQLDKSGLPSDRFFAERPEGSVSTLKIQRTQQEDSAVYLCASRNSGGHGNEQFFGPGTRLTVL.

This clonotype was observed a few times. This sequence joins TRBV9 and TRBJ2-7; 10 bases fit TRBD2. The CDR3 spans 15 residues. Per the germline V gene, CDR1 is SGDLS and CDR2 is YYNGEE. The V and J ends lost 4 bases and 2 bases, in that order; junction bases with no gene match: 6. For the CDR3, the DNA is TGTGCCAGCAGCTCGACGGGACTAGCGACCTACGAGCAGTACTTC. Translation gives CASSSTGLATYEQYF.

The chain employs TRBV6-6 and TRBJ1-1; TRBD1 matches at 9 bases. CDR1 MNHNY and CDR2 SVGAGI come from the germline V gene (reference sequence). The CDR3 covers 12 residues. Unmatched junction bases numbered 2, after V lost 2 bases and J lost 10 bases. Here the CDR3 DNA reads TGTGCCAGCAGTTACGGGGGACAGGGAGCTTTCTTT. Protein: CASSYGGQGAFF.

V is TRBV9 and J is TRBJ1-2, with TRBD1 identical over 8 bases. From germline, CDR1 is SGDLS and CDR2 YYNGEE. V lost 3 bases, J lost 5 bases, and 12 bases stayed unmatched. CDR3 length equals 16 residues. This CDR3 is CASSAPDRGIIYGYTF. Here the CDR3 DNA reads TGTGCCAGCAGCGCCCCCGACAGGGGAATAATTTATGGCTACACCTTC.

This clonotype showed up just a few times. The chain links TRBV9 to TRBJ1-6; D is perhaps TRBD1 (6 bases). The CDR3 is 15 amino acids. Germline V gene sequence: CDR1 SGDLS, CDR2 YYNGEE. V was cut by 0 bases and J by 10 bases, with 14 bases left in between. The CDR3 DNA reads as TGTGCCAGCAGCGTAGAGGGGGGACACCTCTCACCCCTCCACTTT. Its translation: CASSVEGGHLSPLHF.

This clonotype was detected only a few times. The DNA of the CDR3 is TGTGCCAGCTCACTCGAGGGGAAAGTGGACTATGGCTACACCTTC. Translating gives CASSLEGKVDYGYTF. V is TRBV18 and J is TRBJ1-2; D might be TRBD1 (5 bases). This CDR3 has 15 residues. The V end was cut by 4 bases, the J end by 3 bases, with 15 bases between. CDR1 and CDR2 (germline): KGHSH, LQKENI.

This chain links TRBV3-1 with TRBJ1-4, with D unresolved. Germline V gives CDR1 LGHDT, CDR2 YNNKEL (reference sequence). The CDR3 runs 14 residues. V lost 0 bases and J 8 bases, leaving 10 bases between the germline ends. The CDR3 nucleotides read TGTGCCAGCAGCCAAGATTTGGACGGAGAAAAACTGTTTTTT. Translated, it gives CASSQDLDGEKLFF.

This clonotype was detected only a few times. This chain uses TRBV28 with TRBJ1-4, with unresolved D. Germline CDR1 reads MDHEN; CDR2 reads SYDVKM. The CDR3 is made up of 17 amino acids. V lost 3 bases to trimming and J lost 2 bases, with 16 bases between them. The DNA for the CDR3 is TGTGCCAGCAGTTTTGACGGTATCAGTGCGACTAATGAAAAACTGTTTTTT. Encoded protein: CASSFDGISATNEKLFF.

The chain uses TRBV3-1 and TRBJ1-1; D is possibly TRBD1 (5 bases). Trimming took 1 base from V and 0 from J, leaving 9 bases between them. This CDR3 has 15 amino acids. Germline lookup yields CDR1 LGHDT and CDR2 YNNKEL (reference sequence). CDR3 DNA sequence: TGTGCCAGCAGCCAAGCGGGACGGTTGAACACTGAAGCTTTCTTT. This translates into CASSQAGRLNTEAFF.

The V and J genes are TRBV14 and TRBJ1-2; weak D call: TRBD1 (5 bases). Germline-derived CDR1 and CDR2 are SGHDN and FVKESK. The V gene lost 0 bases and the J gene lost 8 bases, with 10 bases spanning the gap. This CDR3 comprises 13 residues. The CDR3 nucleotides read TGTGCCAGCAGCCAAGACAGGACATACGGCTACACCTTC. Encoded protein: CASSQDRTYGYTF. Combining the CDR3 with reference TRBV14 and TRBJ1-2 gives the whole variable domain EAGVTQFPSHSVIEKGQTVTLRCDPISGHDNLYWYRRVMGKEIKFLLHFVKESKQDESGMPNNRFLAERTGGTYSTLKVQPAELEDSGVYFCASSQDRTYGYTFGSGTRLTVV.

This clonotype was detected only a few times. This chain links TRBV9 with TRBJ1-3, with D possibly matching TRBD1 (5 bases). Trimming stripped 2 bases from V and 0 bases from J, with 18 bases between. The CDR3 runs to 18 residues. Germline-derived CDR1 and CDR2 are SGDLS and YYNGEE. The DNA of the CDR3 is TGTGCCAGCAGCGTCGACAGCGGTCTTACTTCCTCTGGAAACACCATATATTTT. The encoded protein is CASSVDSGLTSSGNTIYF.

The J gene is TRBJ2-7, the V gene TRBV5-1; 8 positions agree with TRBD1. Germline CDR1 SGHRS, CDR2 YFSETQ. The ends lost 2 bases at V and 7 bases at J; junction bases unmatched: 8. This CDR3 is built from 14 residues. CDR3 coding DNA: TGCGCCAGCAGCTTAGGACAGGGCCTGGGTGAGCAGTACTTC. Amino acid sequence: CASSLGQGLGEQYF.

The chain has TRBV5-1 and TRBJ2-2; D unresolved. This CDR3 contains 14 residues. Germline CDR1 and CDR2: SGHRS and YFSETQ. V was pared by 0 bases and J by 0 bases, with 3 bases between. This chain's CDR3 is CASSLDANTGELFF. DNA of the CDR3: TGCGCCAGCAGCTTGGACGCGAACACCGGGGAGCTGTTTTTT.

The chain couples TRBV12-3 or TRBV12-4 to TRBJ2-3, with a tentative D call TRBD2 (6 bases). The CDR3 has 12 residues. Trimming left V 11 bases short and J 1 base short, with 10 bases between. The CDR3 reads CAGGDRTDTQYF. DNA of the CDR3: TGTGCCGGCGGGGATCGCACAGATACGCAGTATTTT.

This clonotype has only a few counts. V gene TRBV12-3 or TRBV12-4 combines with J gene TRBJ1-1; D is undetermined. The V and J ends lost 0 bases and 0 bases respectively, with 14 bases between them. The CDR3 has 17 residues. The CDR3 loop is CASSLAAPETMNTEAFF. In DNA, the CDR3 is TGTGCCAGCAGTTTAGCGGCTCCGGAGACCATGAACACTGAAGCTTTCTTT.

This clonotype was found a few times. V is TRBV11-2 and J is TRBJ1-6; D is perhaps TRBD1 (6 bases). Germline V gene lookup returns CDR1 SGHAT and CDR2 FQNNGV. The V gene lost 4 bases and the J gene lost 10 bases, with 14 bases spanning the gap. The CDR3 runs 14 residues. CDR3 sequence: CASSYREKRSPLHF. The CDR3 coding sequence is TGTGCCAGCAGCTACAGGGAGAAGCGCTCACCCCTCCACTTT.

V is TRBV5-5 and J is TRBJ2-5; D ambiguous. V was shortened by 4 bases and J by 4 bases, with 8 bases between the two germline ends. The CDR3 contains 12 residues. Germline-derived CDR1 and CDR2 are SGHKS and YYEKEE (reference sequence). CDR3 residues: CASSPAGETQYF. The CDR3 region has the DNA TGTGCCAGCAGCCCAGCCGGAGAGACCCAGTACTTC.

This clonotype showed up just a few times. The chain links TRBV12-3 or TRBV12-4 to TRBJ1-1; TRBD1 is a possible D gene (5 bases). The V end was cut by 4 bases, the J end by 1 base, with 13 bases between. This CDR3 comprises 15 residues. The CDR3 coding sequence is TGTGCCAGCAGTTCAGGGACTGGCGGGAACACTGAAGCTTTCTTT. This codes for CASSSGTGGNTEAFF.

This CDR3 reads CASSLALGQGKNIQYF. In DNA form, the CDR3 reads TGTGCCAGCAGCTTAGCGCTGGGACAGGGTAAAAACATTCAGTACTTC. The chain links TRBV7-2 to TRBJ2-4, with 9 bases lining up with TRBD1. This CDR3 is built from 16 residues. Looked up from germline, CDR1 is SGHTA and CDR2 is FQGNSA. J lost 4 bases, V lost 0 bases, and 4 bases had no gene match. Supplemented by reference TRBV7-2 and TRBJ2-4, the full variable domain reads GAGVSQSPSNKVTEKGKDVELRCDPISGHTALYWYRQSLGQGLEFLIYFQGNSAPDKSGLPSDRFSAERTGGSVSTLTIQRTQQEDSAVYLCASSLALGQGKNIQYFGAGTRLSVL.